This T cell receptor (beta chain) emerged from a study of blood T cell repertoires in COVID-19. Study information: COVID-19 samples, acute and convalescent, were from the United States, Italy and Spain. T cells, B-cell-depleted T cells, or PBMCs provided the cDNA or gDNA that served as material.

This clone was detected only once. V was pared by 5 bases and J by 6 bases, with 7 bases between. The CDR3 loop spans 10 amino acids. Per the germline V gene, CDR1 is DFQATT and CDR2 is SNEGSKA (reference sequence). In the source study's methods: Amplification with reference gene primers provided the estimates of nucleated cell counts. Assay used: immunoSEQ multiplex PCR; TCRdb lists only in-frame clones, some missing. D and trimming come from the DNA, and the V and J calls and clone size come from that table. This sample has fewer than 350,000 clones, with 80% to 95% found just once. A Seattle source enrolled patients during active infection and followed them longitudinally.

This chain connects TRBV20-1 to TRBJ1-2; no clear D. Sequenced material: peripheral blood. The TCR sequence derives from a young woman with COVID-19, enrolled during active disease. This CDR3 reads CSAYRDGYTF. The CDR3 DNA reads TGCAGTGCTTACCGGGATGGCTACACCTTC.